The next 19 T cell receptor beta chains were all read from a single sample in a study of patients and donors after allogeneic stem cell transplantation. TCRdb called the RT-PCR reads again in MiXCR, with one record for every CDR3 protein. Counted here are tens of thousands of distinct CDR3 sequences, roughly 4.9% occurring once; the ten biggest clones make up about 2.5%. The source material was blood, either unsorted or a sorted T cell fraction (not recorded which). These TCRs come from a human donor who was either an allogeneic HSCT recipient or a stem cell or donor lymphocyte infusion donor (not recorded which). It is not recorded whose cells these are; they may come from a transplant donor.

The CDR3 DNA reads TGTGCCAGCTCACCTTCTTCAGGGGAAGCTGAAGCTTTCTTT. This sequence encodes CASSPSSGEAEAFF. This chain links TRBV18 with TRBJ1-1; tentative D call: TRBD1 (6 bases). Trimming removed 3 bases at V and 6 bases at J, with 14 bases between. Germline CDR1 and CDR2: KGHSH and LQKENI. This CDR3 is 14 amino acids long. Combining the CDR3 with reference TRBV18 and TRBJ1-1 gives the whole variable domain NAGVMQNPRHLVRRRGQEARLRCSPMKGHSHVYWYRQLPEEGLKFMVYLQKENIIDESGMPKERFSAEFPKEGPSILRIQQVVRGDSAAYFCASSPSSGEAEAFFGQGTRLTVV.

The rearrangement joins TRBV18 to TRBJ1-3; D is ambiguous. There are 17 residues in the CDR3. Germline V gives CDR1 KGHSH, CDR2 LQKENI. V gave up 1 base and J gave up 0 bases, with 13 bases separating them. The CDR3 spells CASSPRKVSVSGNTIYF. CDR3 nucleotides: TGTGCCAGCTCACCACGGAAGGTGTCCGTCTCTGGAAACACCATATATTTT.

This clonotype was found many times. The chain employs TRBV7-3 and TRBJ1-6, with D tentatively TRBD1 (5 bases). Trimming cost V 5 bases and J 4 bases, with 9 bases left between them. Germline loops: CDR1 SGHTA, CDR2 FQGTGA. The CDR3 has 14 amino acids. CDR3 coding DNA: TGTGCCAGCAGCGTAAGGGGTTATAATTCACCCCTCCACTTT. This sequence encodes CASSVRGYNSPLHF.

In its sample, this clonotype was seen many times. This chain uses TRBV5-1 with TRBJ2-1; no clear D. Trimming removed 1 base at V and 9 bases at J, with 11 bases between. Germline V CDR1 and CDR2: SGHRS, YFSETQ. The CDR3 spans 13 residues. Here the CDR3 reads CASSLNRPGEQFF. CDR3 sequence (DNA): TGCGCCAGCAGCTTGAACAGACCCGGTGAGCAGTTCTTC.

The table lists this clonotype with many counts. The CDR3 coding sequence is TGTGCCAGCAGTTTTATAGGGGGCTCTGGGGCCAACGTCCTGACTTTC. Translating gives CASSFIGGSGANVLTF. The chain has TRBV28 and TRBJ2-6; perhaps TRBD1 as D (6 bases). The germline V and J ends were trimmed by 3 bases and 0 bases, with 9 bases remaining between them. Per the germline V gene, CDR1 is MDHEN and CDR2 is SYDVKM. This CDR3 is built from 16 residues.

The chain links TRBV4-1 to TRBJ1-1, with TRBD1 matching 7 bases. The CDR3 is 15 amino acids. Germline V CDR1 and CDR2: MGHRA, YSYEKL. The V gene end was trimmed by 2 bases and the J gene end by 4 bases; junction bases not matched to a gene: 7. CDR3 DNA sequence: TGCGCCAGCAGCCAAACCTTTTCAGGGGGCACTGAAGCTTTCTTT. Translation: CASSQTFSGGTEAFF.

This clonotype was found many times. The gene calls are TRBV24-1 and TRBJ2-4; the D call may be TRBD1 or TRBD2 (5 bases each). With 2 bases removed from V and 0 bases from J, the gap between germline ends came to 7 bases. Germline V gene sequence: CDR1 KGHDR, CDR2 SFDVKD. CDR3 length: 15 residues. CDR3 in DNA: TGTGCCACCAGTGATTCGGGACCAGCCAAAAACATTCAGTACTTC. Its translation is CATSDSGPAKNIQYF.

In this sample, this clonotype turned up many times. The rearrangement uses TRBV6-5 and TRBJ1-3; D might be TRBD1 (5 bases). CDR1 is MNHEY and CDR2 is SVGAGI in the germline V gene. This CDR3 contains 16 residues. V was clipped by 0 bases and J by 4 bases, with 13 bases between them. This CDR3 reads CASSYSSGGTGNTIYF. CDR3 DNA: TGTGCCAGCAGTTACTCGAGCGGGGGTACGGGAAACACCATATATTTT.

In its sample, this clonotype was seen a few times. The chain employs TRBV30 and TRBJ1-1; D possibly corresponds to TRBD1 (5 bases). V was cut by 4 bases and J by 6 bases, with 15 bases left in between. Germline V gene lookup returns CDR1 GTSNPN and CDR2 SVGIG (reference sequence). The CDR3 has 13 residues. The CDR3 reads CAWTRQSVSEAFF. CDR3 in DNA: TGTGCCTGGACTCGACAGAGTGTCTCTGAAGCTTTCTTT.

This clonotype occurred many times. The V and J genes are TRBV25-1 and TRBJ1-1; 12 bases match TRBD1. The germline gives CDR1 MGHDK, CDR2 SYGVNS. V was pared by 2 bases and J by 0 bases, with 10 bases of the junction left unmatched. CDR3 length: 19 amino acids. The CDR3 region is CASSELGTGGLLMNTEAFF. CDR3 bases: TGTGCCAGCAGTGAACTCGGGACAGGGGGCCTATTAATGAACACTGAAGCTTTCTTT.

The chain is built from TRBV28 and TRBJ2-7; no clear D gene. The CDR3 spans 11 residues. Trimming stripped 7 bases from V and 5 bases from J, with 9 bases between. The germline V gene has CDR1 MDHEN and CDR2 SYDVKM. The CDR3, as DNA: TGTGCCAGCACCAACATGAACGAGCAGTACTTC. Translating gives CASTNMNEQYF. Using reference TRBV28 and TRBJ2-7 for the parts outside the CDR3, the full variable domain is DVKVTQSSRYLVKRTGEKVFLECVQDMDHENMFWYRQDPGLGLRLIYFSYDVKMKEKGDIPEGYSVSREKKERFSLILESASTNQTSMYLCASTNMNEQYFGPGTRLTVT.

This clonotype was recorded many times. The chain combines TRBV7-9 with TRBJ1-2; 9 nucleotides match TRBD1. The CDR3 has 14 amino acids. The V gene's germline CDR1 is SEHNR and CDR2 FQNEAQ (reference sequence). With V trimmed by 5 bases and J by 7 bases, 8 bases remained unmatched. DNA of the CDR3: TGTGCCAGCAGCGTCGGACAGGGGCAGAGTGGCTACACCTTC. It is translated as CASSVGQGQSGYTF.

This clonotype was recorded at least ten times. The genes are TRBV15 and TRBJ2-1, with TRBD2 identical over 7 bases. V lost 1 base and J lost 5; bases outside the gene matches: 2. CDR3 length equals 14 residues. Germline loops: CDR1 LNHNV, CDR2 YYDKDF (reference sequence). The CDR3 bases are TGTGCCACCAGCAGAGGTGGGAGGGACAATGAGCAGTTCTTC. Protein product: CATSRGGRDNEQFF. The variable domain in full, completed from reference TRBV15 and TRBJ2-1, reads DAMVIQNPRYQVTQFGKPVTLSCSQTLNHNVMYWYQQKSSQAPKLLFHYYDKDFNNEADTPDNFQSRRPNTSFCFLDIRSPGLGDTAMYLCATSRGGRDNEQFFGPGTRLTVL.

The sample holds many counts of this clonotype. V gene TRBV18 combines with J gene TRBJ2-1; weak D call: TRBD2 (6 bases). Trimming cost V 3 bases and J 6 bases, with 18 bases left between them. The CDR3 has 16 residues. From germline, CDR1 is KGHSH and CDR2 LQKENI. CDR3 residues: CASSPGDGRSLNEQFF. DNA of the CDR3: TGTGCCAGCTCACCGGGGGACGGGAGATCCCTCAATGAGCAGTTCTTC.

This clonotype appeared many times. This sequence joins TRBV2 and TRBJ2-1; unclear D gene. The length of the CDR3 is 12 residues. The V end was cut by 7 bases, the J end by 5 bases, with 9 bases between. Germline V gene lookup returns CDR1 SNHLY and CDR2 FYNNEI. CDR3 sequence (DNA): TGTGCCAGCAAGGGCACGAACAATGAGCAGTTCTTC. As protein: CASKGTNNEQFF.

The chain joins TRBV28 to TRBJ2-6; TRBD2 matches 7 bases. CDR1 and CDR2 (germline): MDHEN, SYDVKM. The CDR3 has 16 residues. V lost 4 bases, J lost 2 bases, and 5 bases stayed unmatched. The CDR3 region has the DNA TGTGCCAGCAGTTCTCCAGGGAGGGCTGGGGCCAACGTCCTGACTTTC. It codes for CASSSPGRAGANVLTF.

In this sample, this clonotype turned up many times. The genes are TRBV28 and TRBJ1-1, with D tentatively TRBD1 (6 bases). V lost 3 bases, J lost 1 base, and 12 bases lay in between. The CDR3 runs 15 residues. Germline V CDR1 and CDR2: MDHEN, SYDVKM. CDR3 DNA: TGTGCCAGCAGTTTGTTCGGACAGAAGAACACTGAAGCTTTCTTT. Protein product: CASSLFGQKNTEAFF.

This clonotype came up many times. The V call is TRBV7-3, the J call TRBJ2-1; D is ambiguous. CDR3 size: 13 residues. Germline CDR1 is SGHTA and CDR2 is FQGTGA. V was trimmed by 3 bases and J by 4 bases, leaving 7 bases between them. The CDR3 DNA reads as TGTGCCAGCAGCTTTCAAGGGTACAATGAGCAGTTCTTC. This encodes CASSFQGYNEQFF.

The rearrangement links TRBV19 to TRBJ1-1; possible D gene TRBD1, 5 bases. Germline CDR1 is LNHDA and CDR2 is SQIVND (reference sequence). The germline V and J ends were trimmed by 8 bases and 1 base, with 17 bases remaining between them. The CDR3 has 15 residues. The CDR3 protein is CASLEGAGRNTEAFF. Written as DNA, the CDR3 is TGTGCCAGTCTAGAGGGAGCAGGGAGGAACACTGAAGCTTTCTTT.